Reported below is one T cell receptor beta chain. Its specificity is unknown. This entry comes from a study of T cell responses to AZD1222 COVID-19 vaccine. Study context: The study pooled second doses at about 4 or about 12 weeks. Overall study results and limits: Breadth and depth of Spike-specific TCRs rose after two AZD1222 doses.

Germline V gives CDR1 MNHEY, CDR2 SVGEGT. Trimming removed 0 bases from V and 0 bases from J, with 18 bases in between. The CDR3 extends over 19 amino acids. Only in-frame clones appear in the TCRdb table, and some are missing; sequencing was by immunoSEQ multiplex PCR. The sample includes about 120,000 clones, around 89% seen only once; the top ten take roughly 3.5%. The chain uses TRBV6-2 or TRBV6-3 and TRBJ2-1, with a possible D match to TRBD2 (6 bases). The source is an adult in good health. Sequenced material: peripheral blood, taken on day 0 of AZD1222 vaccination. The CDR3, as DNA: TGTGCCAGCAGTTACTCGACCTTTGGCGGGGCGAGCTCCTACAATGAGCAGTTCTTC. Translation gives CASSYSTFGGASSYNEQFF.